This is a list of T cell receptor beta chains from one sample in a study of regulatory T cells in long-lasting Graves disease. Via MiXCR, TCRdb re-called the multiplex PCR reads, giving one row per CDR3 protein. The sample contains about half a million distinct CDR3 sequences, about 12% of which appear only once. These data also formed part of another study, on T cells in Graves' hyperthyroidism and ophthalmopathy.

Specimen: peripheral blood mononuclear cells (PBMCs), collected at new diagnosis, from a patient treated with antithyroid drugs. The receptors derive from a woman in her twenties or thirties with Graves disease. Both conserved end residues are part of each CDR3. D genes are given only for firm matches. Size values are once, few and many counts, or a class for expanded clones, and some rows have none.

>TRBJ2-7|-|TRBV18|few
CASSATATNSYEQYF
TGTGCCAGCTCAGCGACAGCTACAAACTCCTACGAGCAGTACTTC
>TRBJ2-6|-|TRBV7-9|many
CASSSLATGANVLTF
TGTGCCAGCAGCTCCCTTGCGACTGGGGCCAACGTCCTGACTTTC
>TRBJ2-1|-|TRBV2|many
CASPRNNEQFF
TGTGCCAGCCCCAGAAACAATGAGCAGTTCTTC
>TRBJ2-2|-|TRBV19|-
CASSIGSSSGNTGELFF
TGTGCCAGTAGTATAGGTTCAAGTTCGGGGAACACCGGGGAGCTGTTTTTT
>TRBJ2-3|-|TRBV20-1|-
CSASTISPRRQTFPTDTQYF
TGCAGTGCTAGTACGATCTCACCCCGGAGACAGACTTTCCCCACAGATACGCAGTATTTT
>TRBJ1-1|-|TRBV7-9|few
CASSKGDSLLGTEAFF
TGTGCCAGCAGCAAAGGGGACTCCCTCCTGGGGACTGAAGCTTTCTTT
>TRBJ2-1|TRBD1|TRBV15|many
CATSRDLGQGNNEQFF
TGTGCCACCAGCAGAGATCTGGGACAGGGCAACAATGAGCAGTTCTTC
>TRBJ1-5|-|TRBV6-2/TRBV6-3|-
CASSGLTSNQPQHF
TGTGCCAGCAGTGGATTAACCAGCAATCAGCCCCAGCATTTT
>TRBJ2-6|-|TRBV11-2|many
CASRSRFGGSGANVLTF
TGTGCCAGCAGATCCCGGTTTGGGGGCTCTGGGGCCAACGTCCTGACTTTC
>TRBJ2-1|-|TRBV25-1|many
CASTGSSYNEQFF
TGTGCCAGCACCGGGAGCTCCTACAATGAGCAGTTCTTC
>TRBJ2-1|TRBD2|TRBV20-1|many
CSAMELAGGYNEQFF
TGCAGTGCTATGGAATTAGCGGGAGGTTACAATGAGCAGTTCTTC
>TRBJ1-2|TRBD1|TRBV2|many
CASSGQGRDYGYTF
TGTGCCAGCAGTGGACAGGGGAGGGACTATGGCTACACCTTC
>TRBJ1-6|TRBD1|TRBV2|-
CASLRQGNSPLHF
TGTGCCAGCTTACGACAGGGGAATTCACCCCTCCACTTT
>TRBJ2-5|-|TRBV28|many
CASSPYLTTGGETQYF
TGTGCCAGCAGTCCCTACCTGACGACTGGGGGAGAGACCCAGTACTTC
>TRBJ1-1|TRBD1|TRBV7-2|many
CASSFTPGGVGAFF
TGTGCCAGCAGCTTTACCCCAGGGGGGGTCGGCGCTTTCTTT
>TRBJ1-5|-|TRBV19|-
CAVRGLGNQPQHF
TGTGCCGTGCGGGGTCTGGGCAATCAGCCCCAGCATTTT
>TRBJ1-6|TRBD1|TRBV4-2|-
CASRQGVPNSPLHF
TGTGCCAGCAGGCAGGGGGTACCAAATTCACCCCTCCACTTT
>TRBJ2-1|TRBD2|TRBV20-1|many
CSGVGGLAGVGEQFF
TGCAGCGGGGTGGGGGGACTAGCGGGAGTTGGTGAGCAGTTCTTC
>TRBJ2-1|TRBD2|TRBV27|many
CASSLLGLAGVDEQFF
TGTGCCAGCAGTTTATTGGGACTAGCGGGTGTGGATGAGCAGTTCTTC
>TRBJ1-2|-|TRBV19|many
CASSFFQGLYGYTF
TGTGCCAGTAGTTTCTTCCAGGGACTCTATGGCTACACCTTC
>TRBJ1-2|-|TRBV6-2/TRBV6-3|many
CASGAGGGYTF
TGTGCCAGCGGGGCAGGCGGGGGCTACACCTTC
>TRBJ1-6|TRBD1|TRBV11-3|many
CARVQGDSYNSPLHF
TGTGCCAGGGTCCAGGGGGATTCCTATAATTCACCCCTCCACTTT
>TRBJ1-1|TRBD1|TRBV6-2/TRBV6-3|-
CASSYSSDRGAFF
TGTGCCAGCAGTTACTCGAGTGACAGGGGGGCTTTCTTT